This TCR beta chain is drawn from a study of shared clonotypes between healthy human individuals. CD45RO-negative, CCR7-positively selected cells formed the naive CD8 fraction, excluding terminally differentiated effector memory CD45RA+ cells. Nashville, Tennessee was home to all donors, who were Caucasian adults. Method: immunoSEQ multiplex PCR; TCRdb's copy keeps in-frame clones and lacks some. The sample comprises around 640,000 clones, approximately 96% of which are singletons, and more than 0.085% rests with the top ten. About this clone itself: The antigen is not known.

Study findings and constraints: Non-shared clonotypes had lower generation probabilities than those shared by all four donors.

V shed 0 bases, J shed 2 bases, and the junction held 2 bases outside the gene matches. CDR1 and CDR2 from the germline V gene are MGHRA and YSYEKL. The CDR3 totals 17 residues. The chain has TRBV4-1 and TRBJ2-3; 13 bases map to TRBD2. Sequencing was done on a sample of naive CD8+ T cells sorted from blood. The origin of this receptor is a woman in her twenties or thirties in good health. The CDR3 bases are TGCGCCAGCAGCCAAGAGGGACTAGCGGGATACACAGATACGCAGTATTTT. Encoded protein: CASSQEGLAGYTDTQYF.